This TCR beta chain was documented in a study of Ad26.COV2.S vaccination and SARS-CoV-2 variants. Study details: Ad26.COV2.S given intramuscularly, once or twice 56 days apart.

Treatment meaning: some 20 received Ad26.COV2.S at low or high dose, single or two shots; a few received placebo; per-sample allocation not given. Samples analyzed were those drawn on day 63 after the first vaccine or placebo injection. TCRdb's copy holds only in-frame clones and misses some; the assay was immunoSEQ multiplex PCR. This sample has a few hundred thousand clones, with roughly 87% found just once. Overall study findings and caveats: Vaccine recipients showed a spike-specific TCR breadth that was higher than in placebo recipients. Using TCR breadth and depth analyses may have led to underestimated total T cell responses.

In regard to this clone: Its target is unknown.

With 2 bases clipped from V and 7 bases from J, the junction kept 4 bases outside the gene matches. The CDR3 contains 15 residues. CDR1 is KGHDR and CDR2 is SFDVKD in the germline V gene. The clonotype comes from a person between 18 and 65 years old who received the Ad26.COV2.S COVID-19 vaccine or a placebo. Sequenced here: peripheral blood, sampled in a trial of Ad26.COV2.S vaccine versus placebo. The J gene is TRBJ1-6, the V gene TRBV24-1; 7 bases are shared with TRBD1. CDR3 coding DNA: TGTGCCACCAGTGATTCCAGGGGGGGGAATTCACCCCTCCACTTT. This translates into CATSDSRGGNSPLHF.